This T cell receptor beta chain was sequenced in a study of T cells in Graves' hyperthyroidism and ophthalmopathy. RNA transcripts provided the source from which TCR beta CDR3 regions were amplified. TCR CDR3 underwent first-round RT-PCR with the HTBI primer set. TCRdb redid the calling of the multiplex PCR reads with MiXCR, one entry per CDR3 protein. The table has a few hundred thousand distinct CDR3 sequences, more than 45% seen once. Germline loops: CDR1 SEHNR, CDR2 FQNEAQ (reference sequence). The CDR3 is 16 residues long. This clonotype came up a few times. Relative to the germline gene, one junction end is altered; a read error may explain this.

This chain joins TRBV7-9 and TRBJ2-7, with 8 positions matching TRBD2. The sequencing input was peripheral blood or thyroid tissue (not recorded which). The origin of this receptor is a woman aged 18-29 years with Graves' hyperthyroidism. The CDR3 DNA follows: TGCGCCAGCAGCCCACCTCTCCCGGGAGGGATCTACGAGCAGTACTTC. It translates to CASSPPLPGGIYEQYF.